The entry below gives a single T cell receptor beta chain sequence along with its context. The data are from a study of blood T cell repertoires in COVID-19. Produced via immunoSEQ multiplex PCR; TCRdb's table is partial and in-frame only. The sample includes some 260,000 clones, roughly 88% of them seen just once. Looked up from germline, CDR1 is LGHNT and CDR2 is FRNRAP. CDR3 length: 14 residues. Trimming pared 6 bases from V and 6 bases from J, leaving 18 bases between. Sequences were obtained from peripheral blood. J is TRBJ2-7 and V is TRBV12-5, with D possibly matching TRBD2 (6 bases). This TCR came from a woman aged 30 to 39 with acute or convalescent COVID-19. CDR3 coding DNA: TGTGCTAGTGGAAAAACTACACTAGCAAGCGAGCAGTACTTC. Protein sequence: CASGKTTLASEQYF. Full variable domain (rest looked up from reference TRBV12-5 and TRBJ2-7): DARVTQTPRHKVTEMGQEVTMRCQPILGHNTVFWYRQTMMQGLELLAYFRNRAPLDDSGMPKDRFSAEMPDATLATLKIQPSEPRDSAVYFCASGKTTLASEQYFGPGTRLTVT.